Each of the 27 T cell receptor beta chains below was sequenced from the same sample in a study of blood T cell repertoires in COVID-19. Libraries were prepared by immunoSEQ multiplex PCR; TCRdb keeps only in-frame clonotypes and omits some of them. The sample has about 200,000 clones, over 75% seen once. The sample consisted of peripheral blood. These receptors were collected from a man between 50 and 59 years old with COVID-19, enrolled during active disease.

This clone was counted a single time. The V and J genes are TRBV7-9 and TRBJ2-1; 14 bases agree with TRBD2. The CDR3 contains 18 residues. V lost 5 bases to trimming and J lost 3 bases; unmatched junction nucleotides: 9. Germline values: CDR1 SEHNR, CDR2 FQNEAQ (reference sequence). The CDR3 reads CASSPGLAGVVGYNEQFF. CDR3 sequence (DNA): TGTGCCAGCAGCCCGGGACTAGCGGGAGTCGTGGGCTACAATGAGCAGTTCTTC.

The rearrangement uses TRBV10-3 and TRBJ2-7, with D possibly TRBD1 on 6 matching bases. Germline V CDR1 and CDR2: ENHRY, SYGVKD. This CDR3 has 14 amino acids. The V end lost 2 bases, the J end lost 2 bases, and 10 bases lay between the germline ends. The CDR3: CAISERQATYEQYF. The CDR3 DNA reads as TGTGCCATCAGTGAGCGACAGGCTACCTACGAGCAGTACTTC.

The CDR3: CASSTQGDTEAFF. In nucleotides, the CDR3 is TGTGCCAGCAGCACACAGGGGGACACTGAAGCTTTCTTT. This chain uses TRBV7-2 with TRBJ1-1; 8 bases align to TRBD1. The J segment lost 3 bases and the V segment lost 5 bases, leaving 2 bases of the junction unmatched. The CDR3 is 13 residues long. Germline V gene data show CDR1 as SGHTA and CDR2 as FQGNSA. Drawing the rest from reference TRBV7-2 and TRBJ1-1, the complete variable domain is GAGVSQSPSNKVTEKGKDVELRCDPISGHTALYWYRQSLGQGLEFLIYFQGNSAPDKSGLPSDRFSAERTGGSVSTLTIQRTQQEDSAVYLCASSTQGDTEAFFGQGTRLTVV.

The chain is built from TRBV5-1 and TRBJ1-1; D may be TRBD1 (5 bases). V shed 3 bases and J shed 4 bases, with 7 bases lying between them. This CDR3 is built from 12 residues. Germline V gene sequence: CDR1 SGHRS, CDR2 YFSETQ. The CDR3 protein is CASSSQGTEAFF. CDR3 sequence (DNA): TGCGCCAGCAGCTCCCAGGGCACTGAAGCTTTCTTT.

This chain connects TRBV24-1 to TRBJ1-5; the D gene is possibly TRBD1 (5 bases). Germline loops: CDR1 KGHDR, CDR2 SFDVKD. The V end lost 4 bases, the J end lost 4 bases, and 13 bases lay between the germline ends. CDR3 length: 15 residues. The CDR3 nucleotides are TGTGCCACCAGTGACCAGGCAACAGGTAATCAGCCCCAGCATTTT. It encodes CATSDQATGNQPQHF.

J is TRBJ2-5 and V is TRBV4-1; possible D gene TRBD1, 6 bases. CDR3 length equals 16 residues. The V gene lost 0 bases and the J gene lost 3 bases, with 14 bases spanning the gap. CDR1 and CDR2 (germline): MGHRA, YSYEKL. This CDR3 reads CASSQEPTTGKETQYF. The DNA of the CDR3 is TGCGCCAGCAGCCAAGAGCCTACGACAGGCAAAGAGACCCAGTACTTC.

This sequence joins TRBV18 and TRBJ1-2; D is ambiguous. The V end lost 2 bases, the J end lost 5 bases, and 15 bases lay between the germline ends. The germline V gene encodes CDR1 KGHSH and CDR2 LQKENI. The CDR3 loop spans 15 amino acids. As DNA, the CDR3 is TGTGCCAGCTCACCAGAGGTCAGGACTGGGTATGGCTACACCTTC. As protein: CASSPEVRTGYGYTF.

The chain is built from TRBV14 and TRBJ2-7, with a weak D call TRBD1 (7 bases). CDR1 and CDR2 (germline): SGHDN, FVKESK. Deletions cut 1 base from V and 0 bases from J, with 19 bases between. The CDR3 length is 18 residues. The CDR3 protein is CASSQGGRGAGPSYEQYF. As DNA, the CDR3 is TGTGCCAGCAGCCAAGGTGGCAGGGGGGCAGGACCCTCCTACGAGCAGTACTTC.

This clone was found many times. The chain combines TRBV30 with TRBJ2-2; weak D call: TRBD1 (5 bases). The CDR3 covers 16 residues. V was cut by 0 bases and J by 2 bases, with 13 bases left in between. Looked up from germline, CDR1 is GTSNPN and CDR2 is SVGIG (reference sequence). The CDR3 DNA reads as TGTGCCTGGAGTGTAGGGCACAGGCTAAACACCGGGGAGCTGTTTTTT. It yields the protein CAWSVGHRLNTGELFF.

This chain uses TRBV19 with TRBJ1-5; a possible D gene is TRBD1 (5 bases). Germline loops: CDR1 LNHDA, CDR2 SQIVND (reference sequence). CDR3 size: 17 residues. V gave up 6 bases and J gave up 0 bases, with 18 bases separating them. CDR3 DNA: TGTGCCAGTAGCGGCGGGAGGACACAGTATAGCAATCAGCCCCAGCATTTT. The encoded protein is CASSGGRTQYSNQPQHF. The variable domain in full, completed from reference TRBV19 and TRBJ1-5, reads DGGITQSPKYLFRKEGQNVTLSCEQNLNHDAMYWYRQDPGQGLRLIYYSQIVNDFQKGDIAEGYSVSREKKESFPLTVTSAQKNPTAFYLCASSGGRTQYSNQPQHFGDGTRLSIL.

This chain uses TRBV3-1 (or the pseudogene TRBV3-2) with TRBJ2-7; TRBD2 matches 11 bases. The CDR3 extends over 14 amino acids. Germline loops: CDR1 LGHDT, CDR2 YNNKEL (reference sequence). J lost 5 bases, V lost 1 base, and 1 base had no gene match. The CDR3 sequence: CASSQVLAGDEQYF. The CDR3 DNA reads TGTGCCAGCAGCCAAGTACTAGCGGGAGACGAGCAGTACTTC.

The chain combines TRBV5-1 with TRBJ2-5; perhaps TRBD2 as D (6 bases). Trimming cost V 4 bases and J 6 bases, with 19 bases left between them. The CDR3 is 15 amino acids. Germline V gene data show CDR1 as SGHRS and CDR2 as YFSETQ. CDR3 residues: CASSQGGGALQTQYF. The CDR3 DNA sequence: TGCGCCAGCAGCCAAGGTGGAGGGGCCCTTCAGACCCAGTACTTC. Full variable domain (remainder filled in from reference TRBV5-1 and TRBJ2-5): KAGVTQTPRYLIKTRGQQVTLSCSPISGHRSVSWYQQTPGQGLQFLFEYFSETQRNKGNFPGRFSGRQFSNSRSEMNVSTLELGDSALYLCASSQGGGALQTQYFGPGTRLLVL.

The V gene is TRBV11-2, the J gene TRBJ1-5; 8 bases fit TRBD1. This CDR3 region has 15 residues. The germline V gene encodes CDR1 SGHAT and CDR2 FQNNGV. Trimming at V came to 1 base and at J to 4 bases, leaving 3 bases not matched to a gene. Here the CDR3 DNA reads TGTGCCAGCAGCTTAGGACAGGGGCCAAATCAGCCCCAGCATTTT. It translates to CASSLGQGPNQPQHF. The full variable domain, completed using reference TRBV11-2 and TRBJ1-5, is EAGVAQSPRYKIIEKRQSVAFWCNPISGHATLYWYQQILGQGPKLLIQFQNNGVVDDSQLPKDRFSAERLKGVDSTLKIQPAKLEDSAVYLCASSLGQGPNQPQHFGDGTRLSIL.

The rearrangement links TRBV29-1 to TRBJ2-5; TRBD2 aligns across 13 bases. Germline lookup yields CDR1 SQVTM and CDR2 ANQGSEA. The CDR3 totals 14 residues. Trimming took 5 bases from V and 7 from J; bases not matched to a gene: 7. This chain's CDR3 is CSVRLAGGRVTQYF. The CDR3 DNA reads as TGCAGCGTTAGACTAGCGGGGGGCCGTGTGACCCAGTACTTC.

The genes are TRBV29-1 and TRBJ2-7; TRBD1 matches at 7 bases. This CDR3 region has 12 residues. V was pared by 6 bases and J by 3 bases, with 5 bases of the junction left unmatched. The V gene's germline CDR1 is SQVTM and CDR2 ANQGSEA. Here the CDR3 DNA reads TGCAGCGTCGGGACAGCCTACTACGAGCAGTACTTC. This sequence encodes CSVGTAYYEQYF.

The chain has TRBV18 and TRBJ1-4, with a weak D call TRBD1 (5 bases). CDR1 and CDR2 (germline): KGHSH, LQKENI. With 1 base removed from V and 6 bases from J, the gap between germline ends came to 9 bases. This CDR3 is built from 14 residues. The CDR3 DNA reads TGTGCCAGCTCACCACTAACACAGGATGAAAAACTGTTTTTT. Its translation is CASSPLTQDEKLFF.

The chain uses TRBV6-1 and TRBJ1-4; D is unclear. This CDR3 contains 14 residues. Per germline, CDR1 MNHNS and CDR2 SASEGT. Trimming took 1 base from V and 4 from J, leaving 7 bases between them. The CDR3 region is CASSEGLLNEKLFF. The CDR3 DNA is TGTGCCAGCAGTGAAGGACTGCTTAATGAAAAACTGTTTTTT.

V and J are TRBV7-2 and TRBJ2-1; the D gene is possibly TRBD1 (5 bases). The germline CDR1 and CDR2 sequences are SGHTA and FQGNSA. V was pared by 5 bases and J by 3 bases, with 17 bases between. The length of the CDR3 is 16 residues. This chain's CDR3 is CASSPRGRAIYNEQFF. The CDR3 bases are TGTGCCAGCAGCCCTCGTGGCAGGGCCATCTACAATGAGCAGTTCTTC.

V and J are TRBV3-1 (or the pseudogene TRBV3-2) and TRBJ2-3; 9 bases are a match to TRBD2. The ends lost 4 bases at V and 1 base at J; junction bases unmatched: 3. Germline assignment: CDR1 LGHDT and CDR2 YNNKEL (reference sequence). The CDR3 loop spans 15 amino acids. The CDR3: CASSPRTSGTDTQYF. CDR3 bases: TGTGCCAGCAGCCCCCGGACTAGCGGCACAGATACGCAGTATTTT.

V is TRBV5-1 and J is TRBJ2-5; 8 positions match TRBD2. Germline assignment: CDR1 SGHRS and CDR2 YFSETQ. The trim removed 1 base at V and 5 bases at J, leaving 10 bases unmatched. The CDR3 is made up of 16 amino acids. The DNA of the CDR3 is TGCGCCAGCAGCTTGTGGCGCGCGGGGGGAGGGGAGACCCAGTACTTC. Translation gives CASSLWRAGGGETQYF.

This chain joins TRBV6-5 and TRBJ2-1; 8 bases map to TRBD2. V lost 8 bases, J lost 4 bases, and 10 bases stayed unmatched. The CDR3 extends over 15 amino acids. Germline CDR1 reads MNHEY; CDR2 reads SVGAGI. Here the CDR3 reads CASRTGTRSYNEQFF. CDR3 DNA: TGTGCCAGCCGTACCGGGACTAGGAGTTACAATGAGCAGTTCTTC.

V gene TRBV11-3 combines with J gene TRBJ2-3; TRBD2 matches at 10 bases. The CDR3 consists of 17 residues. Per the germline V gene, CDR1 is SGHNT and CDR2 is YENEEA. J gave up 4 bases and V 4 bases, and 11 bases lay outside the gene matches. CDR3 region: CASSSRASGRGPDTQYF. Written as DNA, the CDR3 is TGTGCCAGCAGCTCGAGGGCTAGCGGGAGAGGCCCAGATACGCAGTATTTT.

The chain has TRBV4-3 and TRBJ2-5; tentatively, D is TRBD2 (6 bases). The germline CDR1 and CDR2 sequences are LGHNA and YSLEER. The germline V and J ends were trimmed by 3 bases and 0 bases, with 8 bases remaining between them. The CDR3 length is 14 residues. The CDR3 protein is CASSQVADQETQYF. In DNA, the CDR3 is TGCGCCAGCAGCCAGGTAGCGGACCAAGAGACCCAGTACTTC.

The J gene is TRBJ2-2, the V gene TRBV2; TRBD1 matches 12 bases. CDR1 is SNHLY, CDR2 FYNNEI, per germline. CDR3 size: 15 residues. Trimming took 6 bases from V and 6 from J; bases not matched to a gene: 5. Here the CDR3 reads CASRRGTGGSGELFF. CDR3 bases: TGTGCCAGCAGACGCGGGACAGGGGGCTCCGGGGAGCTGTTTTTT.

The chain carries TRBV9 and TRBJ1-6; D is undetermined. V was trimmed by 2 bases and J by 3 bases, leaving 9 bases between them. Germline V gives CDR1 SGDLS, CDR2 YYNGEE. This CDR3 is 15 amino acids long. The CDR3 bases are TGTGCCAGCAGCGTCGATTCACTCTATAATTCACCCCTCCACTTT. Residues: CASSVDSLYNSPLHF.

The chain combines TRBV4-1 with TRBJ2-4; D is unresolved. The CDR3 has 14 amino acids. Germline V lookup: CDR1 MGHRA, CDR2 YSYEKL. Between the trimmed V and J ends, which lost 1 base and 9 bases, there was a span of 13 bases. The CDR3 loop reads CASSQGTVKSIQYF. CDR3 coding DNA: TGCGCCAGCAGCCAAGGTACAGTCAAGAGCATTCAGTACTTC.

This chain uses TRBV10-3 with TRBJ1-2; D possibly corresponds to TRBD1 (6 bases). The germline V gene has CDR1 ENHRY and CDR2 SYGVKD. There are 14 residues in the CDR3. V was shortened by 4 bases and J by 6 bases, with 15 bases between the two germline ends. CDR3 in DNA: TGTGCCATCAGTGGGGCAGGGGCGATGGATGGCTACACCTTC. Amino acid sequence: CAISGAGAMDGYTF.